In this sample, the clone carrying this T cell receptor (beta chain) turned up many times. Its target is unknown. Patients having uncontrolled infection, another autoimmune disease, pregnancy or lactation were not included. Clinical symptoms, serum thyroxine and TRAb, thyroid ultrasound and orbital computed tomography together formed the diagnostic basis. The data stem from a study of T cells in Graves' hyperthyroidism and ophthalmopathy. CDR1 and CDR2 (germline): MNHEY, SMNVEV (reference sequence). The CDR3 has 16 amino acids. V was shortened by 5 bases and J by 4 bases, with 18 bases between the two germline ends. Amplification of TCR beta CDR3 regions used RNA as the template. Using the HTBI primer set, a first-round RT-PCR was run on the TCR CDR3. TCRdb fed the multiplex PCR reads into MiXCR, producing one record per CDR3 protein. The data show approximately 360,000 distinct CDR3 sequences, with 15% to 18% seen just once and about a quarter held by the top ten.

The study's findings and limits: Stable hyperthyroidism was told apart from ophthalmopathy by a model built on 13 V-J features. Progression to ophthalmopathy was predicted a median of roughly 6.5 months early.

This receptor was identified in a woman in her late teens or twenties with Graves' hyperthyroidism that later progressed to Graves' ophthalmopathy. The sequencing input was blood. The rearrangement uses TRBV27 and TRBJ1-5, with TRBD1 as a possible D gene (5 bases). The CDR3 region is CASSEEPGRPNQPQHF. DNA of the CDR3: TGTGCCAGCAGTGAAGAGCCGGGACGGCCAAATCAGCCCCAGCATTTT.